This entry features one T cell receptor (beta chain) sequence. This sample was included in a study of blood T cell repertoires in COVID-19. This CDR3 has 14 amino acids. Germline loops: CDR1 SNHLY, CDR2 FYNNEI. V lost 4 bases, J lost 4 bases, and 10 bases lay in between. TCRdb's table, derived via immunoSEQ multiplex PCR, lists solely in-frame clones and lacks some. Seen here are some 130,000 clones, roughly 80% observed once, and the top ten hold about a sixth. This TCR was sampled from a woman aged 80 or over with acute or convalescent COVID-19. V gene TRBV2 combines with J gene TRBJ1-4; weak D call: TRBD1 (6 bases). The sample taken for sequencing was peripheral blood. CDR3 coding DNA: TGTGCCAGCAGTGGTGGACAGAATAATGAAAAACTGTTTTTT. Its protein is CASSGGQNNEKLFF. Variable domain in full (rest from reference TRBV2 and TRBJ1-4): EPEVTQTPSHQVTQMGQEVILRCVPISNHLYFYWYRQILGQKVEFLVSFYNNEISEKSEIFDDQFSVERPDGSNFTLKIRSTKLEDSAMYFCASSGGQNNEKLFFGSGTQLSVL.